This T cell receptor (beta chain) was profiled in a study of cytomegalovirus exposure and HLA in healthy donors. A multiplex PCR was run with 60 Vbeta primers and 13 Jbeta primers. Clones were sequenced by immunoSEQ multiplex PCR, and TCRdb holds only the in-frame ones, with some missing. The sample shows 100,000 or so clones, 74% of them seen only once. This clone was observed once. The target antigen is unknown. The CDR3 contains 13 residues. Germline V lookup: CDR1 SNHLY, CDR2 FYNNEI. After removal of 8 bases from V and 5 bases from J, the junction contained 7 bases not matched to a gene. Whole-study results and caveats: Prior analysis indicated that the majority of TCR beta V segments exhibited productivity approximately 90% or approximately 30% of the time. Reports indicate that TCR beta sequences accurately predicted the HLA-A and HLA-B alleles of most subjects. Later analysis indicated greater clonal expansion among HLA-associated TCR beta chains than among equally common other chains.

No record was made of this donor's CMV serostatus. Sequencing was carried out using PBMCs. The clonotype was recovered from a human donor in good health. The V and J genes are TRBV2 and TRBJ2-7; 9 positions match TRBD1. The CDR3 protein is CASGRDREDEQYF. In DNA, the CDR3 is TGTGCCAGCGGACGGGACAGGGAGGACGAGCAGTACTTC.